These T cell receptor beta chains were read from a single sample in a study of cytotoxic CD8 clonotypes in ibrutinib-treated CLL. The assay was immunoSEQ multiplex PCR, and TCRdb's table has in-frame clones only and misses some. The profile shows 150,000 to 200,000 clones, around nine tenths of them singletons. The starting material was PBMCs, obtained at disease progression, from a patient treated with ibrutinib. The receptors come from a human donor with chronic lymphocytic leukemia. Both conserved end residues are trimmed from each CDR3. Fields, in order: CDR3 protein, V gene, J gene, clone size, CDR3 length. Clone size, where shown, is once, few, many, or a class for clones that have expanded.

ASSFGGLAGGEQY	TRBV5-1	TRBJ2-7	NA	13
ASSISGGLINTQY	TRBV19	TRBJ2-3	NA	13
ASRPLSTPGYGYT	TRBV11-2	TRBJ1-2	NA	13
ASSQSGGDHTDTQY	TRBV23-1	TRBJ2-3	NA	14
ASSISGRAGELF	TRBV19	TRBJ2-2	NA	12
ASSLLRGLEQY	TRBV28	TRBJ2-7	NA	11
ASSYLSGVYEQY	TRBV6-6	TRBJ2-7	NA	12
ASSLQDTQY	TRBV7-9	TRBJ2-3	NA	9
ASGGQGGSSGKLF	TRBV6-5	TRBJ1-4	NA	13
ASSSRGGGADPGGNIQY	TRBV7-9	TRBJ2-4	NA	17
ASSLLTGDAGNTIY	TRBV7-9	TRBJ1-3	NA	14
ASSLGLAGAGEQY	TRBV7-8	TRBJ2-7	NA	13
ASSLVGGNIQY	TRBV5-4	TRBJ2-4	NA	11
SVDPQGLNYGYT	TRBV29-1	TRBJ1-2	few	12
ASSQTRQSNQPQH	TRBV4-2	TRBJ1-5	NA	13
ASSPRDRNYGYT	TRBV5-1	TRBJ1-2	many	12
ALTRGGNSPLH	TRBV30	TRBJ1-6	NA	11
ASRSRVGSGYT	TRBV6-5	TRBJ1-2	few	11
ASSEVGRGEQF	TRBV6-4	TRBJ2-1	NA	11
ASSGGLDSTDTQY	TRBV2	TRBJ2-3	NA	13
ASSLAWGAGREDTIY	TRBV7-6	TRBJ1-3	NA	15
ATSIPPRIGGTGELF	TRBV15	TRBJ2-2	NA	15
ASSFSFGTGDQEAF	TRBV27	TRBJ1-1	NA	14
SVETVNDYGYT	TRBV29-1	TRBJ1-2	NA	11
ASSEGGTGGYEQY	TRBV6-1	TRBJ2-7	NA	13
ASSLEWGNYGYT	TRBV27	TRBJ1-2	once	12
AYHGGAPNEKLF	TRBV30	TRBJ1-4	few	12
ASSYSLEIEGAF	TRBV6-6	TRBJ1-1	few	12
ASSPRTGGWIPYEQY	TRBV7-2	TRBJ2-7	NA	15
ASSQGAVGRGKFHGYT	TRBV4-1	TRBJ1-2	NA	16
ASSLGQGWGEKLF	TRBV27	TRBJ1-4	NA	13
ASSVGLAGNRAYNEQF	TRBV9	TRBJ2-1	NA	16
ASSPQGGANTGELF	TRBV18	TRBJ2-2	NA	14
ASSRAGADTEAF	TRBV6-1	TRBJ1-1	NA	12
SVGLAGFHEQY	TRBV29-1	TRBJ2-7	NA	11
ASSLEQTSGRVNEQF	TRBV7-8	TRBJ2-1	NA	15
ASSSWQGVDQPQH	TRBV19	TRBJ1-5	NA	13